This TCR beta chain derives from a study of T cell clonality in common variable immunodeficiency (dated by TCRdb to about 2015). This clone was counted a few times. This receptor's antigen is unknown. Overall study outcomes, separate from this receptor: CVID TCRbeta sequences were reported to have fewer deletions and N-nucleotide insertions and to lack highly modified clones with 13 or more V deletions. The authors noted that sequencing repertoires of T cell subpopulations would be needed to clarify what caused the increased clonality in CVID. CVID subjects shared fewer TCRbeta clones with each other than healthy controls did (p < 0.0001). Compared with healthy controls, CVID subjects showed increased TCRbeta clonality (t-test p = 0.018), a feature most characteristic of about a third of subjects. Differences among patients in the CVID cohort limited the correlations between repertoire features and clinical complications. Despite equal DNA input, controls averaged approximately 84,000 unique sequences per sample versus around 32,000 in CVID samples.

CVID was diagnosed by standard criteria: serum IgG, IgA and/or IgM reduced below normal range, plus specific antibody deficiency. A total of 40 to 45 subjects (approximately 15 female and 30 or so male; age range roughly 9 to 64 years, mean age roughly 40) were included in the CVID group. Both CVID patients and healthy controls were predominantly of Caucasian heritage. At the time of study participation, every CVID subject had been on replacement immunoglobulin therapy for one year or longer. When blood was collected, none of the CVID subjects were ill or on immunomodulatory or immunosuppressive medication. Heparinized peripheral whole blood samples of about 4.5 to 8.5 ml were obtained from each donor. Genomic DNA from adults with common variable immune deficiency (CVID) and from healthy adult controls was the source for sequencing TCRbeta CDR3 repertoires. To isolate peripheral blood mononuclear cells, diluted blood was subjected to density centrifugation over Hypaque 1077 or Ficoll-Paque. Genomic DNA was obtained from unsorted mononuclear cells using either Qiagen column purification or a centrifugation-based method.

For sequencing input, CVID and control samples contributed equivalent amounts of genomic DNA. For every sample, a 60 bp segment covering the rearranged TCRbeta CDR3 region was amplified and then sequenced. The immunoSEQ assay, a bias-corrected multiplex PCR combined with high-throughput sequencing, was used for TCRbeta amplification. The paper's processing steps were these. Every unique nucleotide sequence was considered a clone and was annotated with V, D and J genes, copy number and frequency. Sequences were labeled productive if in frame, and non-productive if out of frame or containing stop codons. As previously described, clonality was computed from Shannon's entropy. Mean CDR3 Kyte-Doolittle hydropathy was derived from the predicted amino acid sequences of productive clones. Scaled V gene usage was hierarchically clustered using Manhattan distance and complete linkage with the R hclust function. Sharing of clones by CDR3 amino acid sequence was evaluated through resampling of 12 repertoires per group over 100 rounds. The repertoires were searched for 65 to 85 published EBV-specific TCRbeta sequences and almost 250 published CMV-specific TCRbeta sequences. A couple of CVID samples that yielded fewer than 10,000 sequences were excluded from the analysis, so approximately 40 CVID repertoires were retained. TCRdb provides this immuneACCESS table in a form limited to in-frame rearrangements. Some clones are lacking; in checked studies, under half of them reflect an unresolved V gene, and why the rest are absent is not known. From that table come the V and J calls and clone size; the DNA was used to work out D and trimming. Listed for this sample are 28,000 or so clones, none observed only a single time. Nearly 25% of the sample belongs to the ten largest clones.

This receptor was obtained from a human donor with common variable immunodeficiency. Sequenced: peripheral blood mononuclear cells.

The CDR3 reads as follows: CASASGGIYEQYF. The covered CDR3 bases are TGTGCCAGCGCCTCAGGGGGTATTTACGAG. The chain couples TRBV7-6 to TRBJ2-7; the junction holds 7 bases that match TRBD1. The missing CDR3 end, 3 residues past where the read stops, is filled in from the germline J gene. From the cysteine up to the phenylalanine, the CDR3 has a length of 13 residues. Part of the CDR3 DNA is given, 30 bases translated from base 1. Trimming accounts for 8 bases at V and 4 bases at J, while the number of junction bases matched to no gene is 8. CDR1 SGHVS and CDR2 FNYEAQ were looked up in the germline V gene.